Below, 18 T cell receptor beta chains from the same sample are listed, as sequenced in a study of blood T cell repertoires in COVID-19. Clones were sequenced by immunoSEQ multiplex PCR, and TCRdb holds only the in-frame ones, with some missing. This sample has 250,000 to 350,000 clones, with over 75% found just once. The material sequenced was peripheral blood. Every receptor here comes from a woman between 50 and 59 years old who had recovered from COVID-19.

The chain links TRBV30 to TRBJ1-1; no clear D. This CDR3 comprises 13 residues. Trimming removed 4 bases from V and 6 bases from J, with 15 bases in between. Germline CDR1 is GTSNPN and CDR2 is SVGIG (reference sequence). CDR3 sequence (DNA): TGTGCCTGGAAGCCCTATGTAGTCGCTGAAGCTTTCTTT. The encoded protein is CAWKPYVVAEAFF.

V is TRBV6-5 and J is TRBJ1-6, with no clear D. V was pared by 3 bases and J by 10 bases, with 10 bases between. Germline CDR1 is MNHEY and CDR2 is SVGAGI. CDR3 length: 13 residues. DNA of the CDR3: TGTGCCAGCAGTTATTCCGGGAGATCACCCCTCCACTTT. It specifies CASSYSGRSPLHF.

The CDR3 loop is CASSLQGWGTEAFF. CDR3 nucleotide sequence: TGTGCCAGCAGCTTACAGGGATGGGGCACTGAAGCTTTCTTT. This chain uses TRBV5-6 with TRBJ1-1; TRBD1 is a possible D gene (6 bases). Trimming took off 2 bases at V and 4 bases at J, with 12 bases between the two ends. The CDR3 spans 14 residues. Germline CDR1 reads SGHDT; CDR2 reads YYEEEE. Full variable domain (outside the CDR3, taken from reference TRBV5-6 and TRBJ1-1): DAGVTQSPTHLIKTRGQQVTLRCSPKSGHDTVSWYQQALGQGPQFIFQYYEEEERQRGNFPDRFSGHQFPNYSSELNVNALLLGDSALYLCASSLQGWGTEAFFGQGTRLTVV.

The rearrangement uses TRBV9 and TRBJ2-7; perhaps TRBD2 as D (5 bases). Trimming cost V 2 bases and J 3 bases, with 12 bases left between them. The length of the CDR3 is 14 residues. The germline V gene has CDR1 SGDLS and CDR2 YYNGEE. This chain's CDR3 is CASSVDEGFYEQYF. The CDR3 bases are TGTGCCAGCAGCGTCGATGAGGGATTCTACGAGCAGTACTTC.

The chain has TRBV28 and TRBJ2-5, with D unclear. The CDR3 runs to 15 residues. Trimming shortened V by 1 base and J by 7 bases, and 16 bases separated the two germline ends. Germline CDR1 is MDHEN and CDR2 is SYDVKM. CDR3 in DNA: TGTGCCAGCAGTTTATCGGCGGCACTAAGCAGGACCCAGTACTTC. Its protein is CASSLSAALSRTQYF.

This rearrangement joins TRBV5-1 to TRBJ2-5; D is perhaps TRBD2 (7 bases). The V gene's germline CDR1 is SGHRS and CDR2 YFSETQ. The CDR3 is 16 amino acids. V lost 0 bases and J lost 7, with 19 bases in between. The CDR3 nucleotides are TGCGCCAGCAGCTTGGCCTTCGCGGGGGCTGATGGGACCCAGTACTTC. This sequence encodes CASSLAFAGADGTQYF. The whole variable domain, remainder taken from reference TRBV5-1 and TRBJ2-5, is KAGVTQTPRYLIKTRGQQVTLSCSPISGHRSVSWYQQTPGQGLQFLFEYFSETQRNKGNFPGRFSGRQFSNSRSEMNVSTLELGDSALYLCASSLAFAGADGTQYFGPGTRLLVL.

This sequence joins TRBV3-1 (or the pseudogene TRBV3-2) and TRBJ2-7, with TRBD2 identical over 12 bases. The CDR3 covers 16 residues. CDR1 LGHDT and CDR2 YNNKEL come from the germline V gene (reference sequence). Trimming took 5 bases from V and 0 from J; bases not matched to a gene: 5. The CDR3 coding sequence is TGTGCCAGCAGCGGAGGACTAGCGGGGATCTCCTACGAGCAGTACTTC. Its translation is CASSGGLAGISYEQYF.

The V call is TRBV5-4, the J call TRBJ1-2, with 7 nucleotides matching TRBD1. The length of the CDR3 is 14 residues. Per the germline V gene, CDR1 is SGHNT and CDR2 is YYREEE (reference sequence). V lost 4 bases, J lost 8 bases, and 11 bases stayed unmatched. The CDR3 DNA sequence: TGTGCCAGCAGCCCTGAAGGGGGCCGGGGGGGCTACACCTTC. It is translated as CASSPEGGRGGYTF.

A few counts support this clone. DNA for the CDR3: TGTGCCAGCAGCTTCCCTCTTGGGGCAGGGGGCGACGAGCAGTACTTC. Translating it yields CASSFPLGAGGDEQYF. The genes are TRBV7-6 and TRBJ2-7; 8 bases are a match to TRBD1. The CDR3 is 16 amino acids. The germline V gene has CDR1 SGHVS and CDR2 FNYEAQ. Trimming removed 3 bases from V and 5 bases from J; junction bases left unmatched: 12.

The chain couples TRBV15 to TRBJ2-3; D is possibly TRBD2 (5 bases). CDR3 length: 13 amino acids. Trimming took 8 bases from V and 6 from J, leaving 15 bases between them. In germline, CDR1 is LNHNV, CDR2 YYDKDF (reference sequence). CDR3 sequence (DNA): TGTGCCACCTGCGAGTCTAGCTTCGATACGCAGTATTTT. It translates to CATCESSFDTQYF.

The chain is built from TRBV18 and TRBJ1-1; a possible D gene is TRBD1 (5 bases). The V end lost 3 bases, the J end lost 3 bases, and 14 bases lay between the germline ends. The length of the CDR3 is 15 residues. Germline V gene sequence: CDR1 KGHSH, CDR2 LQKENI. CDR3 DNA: TGTGCCAGCTCACCGTTGGGCAGGGAGGACACTGAAGCTTTCTTT. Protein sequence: CASSPLGREDTEAFF.

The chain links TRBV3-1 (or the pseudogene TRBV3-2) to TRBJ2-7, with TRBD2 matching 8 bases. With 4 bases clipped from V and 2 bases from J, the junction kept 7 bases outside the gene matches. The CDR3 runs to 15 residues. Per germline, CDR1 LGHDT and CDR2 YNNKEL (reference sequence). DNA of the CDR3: TGTGCCAGCAGCCCCGCGGGGGGATCAACCTACGAGCAGTACTTC. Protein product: CASSPAGGSTYEQYF.

DNA for the CDR3: TGTGCCAGCAGTTTAGTGCGGGAGTTCCACAATGAGCAGTTCTTC. Its protein product is CASSLVREFHNEQFF. This chain joins TRBV28 and TRBJ2-1; TRBD2 matches 7 bases. The junction had 6 bases not matched to a gene; V was cut back by 2 bases and J by 5 bases. The CDR3 has 15 amino acids. Germline V gives CDR1 MDHEN, CDR2 SYDVKM.

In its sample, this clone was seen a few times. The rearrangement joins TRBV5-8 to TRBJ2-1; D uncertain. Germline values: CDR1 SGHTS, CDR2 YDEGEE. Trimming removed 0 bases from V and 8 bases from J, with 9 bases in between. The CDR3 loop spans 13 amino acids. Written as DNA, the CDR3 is TGTGCCAGCAGCTTGGGACGCCGGGATGAGCAGTTCTTC. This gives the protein CASSLGRRDEQFF.

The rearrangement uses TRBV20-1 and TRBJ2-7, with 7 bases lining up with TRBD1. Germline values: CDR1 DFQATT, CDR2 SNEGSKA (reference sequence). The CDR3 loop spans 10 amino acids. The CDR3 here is CSLGQLEQYF. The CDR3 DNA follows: TGCAGCCTGGGACAGCTTGAGCAGTACTTC.

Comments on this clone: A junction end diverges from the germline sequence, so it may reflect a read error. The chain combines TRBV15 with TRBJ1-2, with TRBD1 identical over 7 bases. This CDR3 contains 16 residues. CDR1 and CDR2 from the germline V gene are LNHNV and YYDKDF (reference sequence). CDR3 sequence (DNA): TGTGCCACCAGCGGAGACAGGGTGGTTAGGGACTATGGCTACACCTTC. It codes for CATSGDRVVRDYGYTF.

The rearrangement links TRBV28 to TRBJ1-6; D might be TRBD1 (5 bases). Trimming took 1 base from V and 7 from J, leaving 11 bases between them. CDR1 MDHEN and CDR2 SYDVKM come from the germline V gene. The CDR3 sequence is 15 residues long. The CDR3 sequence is CASSLFSGENSPLHF. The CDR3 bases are TGTGCCAGCAGTTTATTTTCGGGGGAGAATTCACCCCTCCACTTT.

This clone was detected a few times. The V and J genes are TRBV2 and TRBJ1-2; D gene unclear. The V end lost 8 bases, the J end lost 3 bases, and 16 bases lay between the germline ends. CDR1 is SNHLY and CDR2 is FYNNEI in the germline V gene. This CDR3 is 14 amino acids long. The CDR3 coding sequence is TGTGCCAGCGAGGGAGCTGAAGGCTACTATGGCTACACCTTC. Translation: CASEGAEGYYGYTF.